The source of this T cell receptor beta chain is a study of regulatory T cells in long-lasting Graves disease. Trimming took 1 base from V and 3 from J, leaving 15 bases between them. Germline CDR1 reads DFQATT; CDR2 reads SNEGSKA (reference sequence). The CDR3 sequence is 15 residues long. To make TCR beta libraries, researchers used iRepertoire HTBI primers and Arm-PCR of CDR3 regions. One entry per CDR3 protein, called by TCRdb with MiXCR from the multiplex PCR reads. The sample records about 340,000 distinct CDR3 sequences, about 18% being singletons. Time point given: persistent/refractory GD, antithyroid drugs over 5 years with positive TRAb. After RNA was extracted from PBMCs, the TCR library was made from it. A peripheral blood sample, around 8.5 milliliters in volume, was drawn into EDTA tubes. Whole-study findings and limits: Researchers examined only peripheral blood and not thyroid tissue. TRBV28 was favored in persistent disease, as were TRBJ1-2 and TRBJ2-5. Possibly, too few samples lowered accuracy.

This clonotype was seen many times. Antigen unknown. The TCR sequence derives from a female donor with Graves disease. The sample consisted of peripheral blood mononuclear cells (PBMCs), taken when the disease was refractory, from a patient treated with antithyroid drugs. The chain recombines TRBV20-1 with TRBJ1-2; D might be TRBD1 (5 bases). The CDR3, as DNA: TGCAGTGCTAGAGCTGGGGCAGAAGAATACTATGGCTACACCTTC. Translation: CSARAGAEEYYGYTF.